The 11 T cell receptor beta chains listed next were all sequenced from one sample in a study of OX40 agonist ivuxolimab in advanced cancers. The method was immunoSEQ multiplex PCR; TCRdb's version includes in-frame clones alone and lacks a portion of them. Of roughly 26,000 clones listed, around nine tenths are singletons. The sequencing used CD4+ or CD8+ T cells sorted from blood, collected in a trial of the OX40 agonist ivuxolimab. Receptor source: an adult with an advanced solid tumor such as melanoma, head and neck, liver or kidney cancer.

J is TRBJ1-2 and V is TRBV19; the D gene is possibly TRBD1 (5 bases). The CDR3 has 11 residues. Germline V lookup: CDR1 LNHDA, CDR2 SQIVND (reference sequence). The germline V and J ends were trimmed by 10 bases and 6 bases, with 12 bases remaining between them. The CDR3 loop is CATLGTHGYTF. The CDR3 coding sequence is TGTGCCACCCTAGGGACCCATGGCTACACCTTC.

The gene calls are TRBV11-1 and TRBJ2-7; D call uncertain. The germline gives CDR1 SGHAT, CDR2 FQDESV (reference sequence). The CDR3 runs 13 residues. The ends were cut back, 5 bases at V and 1 base at J, with 9 bases in the middle. The CDR3 is CASSPGLSYEQYF. The CDR3 bases are TGTGCCAGCAGCCCCGGCCTTTCCTACGAGCAGTACTTC.

The J gene is TRBJ2-7, the V gene TRBV4-3; D gene uncertain. V shed 0 bases and J shed 3 bases, with 6 bases lying between them. Germline CDR1 reads LGHNA; CDR2 reads YSLEER. The CDR3 consists of 13 residues. The DNA of the CDR3 is TGCGCCAGCAGCCAAGATCTGGGCTACGAGCAGTACTTC. Protein sequence: CASSQDLGYEQYF.

The chain employs TRBV5-1 and TRBJ2-7; D perhaps matches TRBD1 (5 bases). This CDR3 has 14 residues. Trimming cost V 1 base and J 2 bases, with 10 bases left between them. The germline V gene has CDR1 SGHRS and CDR2 YFSETQ. The CDR3 bases are TGCGCCAGCAGCTTGAATCAGGGAACCTACGAGCAGTACTTC. Translating it yields CASSLNQGTYEQYF.

The chain joins TRBV6-1 to TRBJ2-1; D is possibly TRBD1 or TRBD2 (5 bases each). Germline V gene data show CDR1 as MNHNS and CDR2 as SASEGT. V shed 2 bases and J shed 6 bases, with 17 bases lying between them. This CDR3 is built from 16 residues. The CDR3 sequence is CASSESTRGYRNEQFF. Written as DNA, the CDR3 is TGTGCCAGCAGTGAAAGTACCCGGGGCTATCGCAATGAGCAGTTCTTC.

J is TRBJ2-3 and V is TRBV27; 7 bases are shared with TRBD2. Losses at the gene ends were 2 bases for V and 6 bases for J; bases not matched to a gene: 5. The CDR3 contains 14 residues. Germline V lookup: CDR1 MNHEY, CDR2 SMNVEV (reference sequence). The CDR3 DNA is TGTGCCAGCAGTTTAATGGGGGGGGGTGATACGCAGTATTTT. Translated: CASSLMGGGDTQYF.

This clone is labeled medium-sized. The rearrangement joins TRBV19 to TRBJ1-1, with no clear D. The germline V and J ends were trimmed by 2 bases and 0 bases, with 7 bases remaining between them. This CDR3 comprises 14 residues. Germline V gene data show CDR1 as LNHDA and CDR2 as SQIVND (reference sequence). CDR3 in DNA: TGTGCCAGTAGTATACATACCATGAACACTGAAGCTTTCTTT. It encodes CASSIHTMNTEAFF.

The chain joins TRBV19 to TRBJ2-1, with TRBD2 identical over 8 bases. The CDR3 sequence is 15 residues long. Losses at the gene ends were 5 bases for V and 3 bases for J; bases not matched to a gene: 6. Per germline, CDR1 LNHDA and CDR2 SQIVND (reference sequence). The CDR3 DNA follows: TGTGCCAGTAGTCCCGGGGGGGGTTACTACAATGAGCAGTTCTTC. Amino acid sequence: CASSPGGGYYNEQFF.

The chain is built from TRBV6-1 and TRBJ2-2; maybe TRBD2 (7 bases). CDR1 is MNHNS, CDR2 SASEGT, per germline. V lost 3 bases and J 7 bases, leaving 15 bases between the germline ends. This CDR3 spans 15 amino acids. The CDR3 DNA reads TGTGCCAGCAGTGAGTCTGGGGGGGGCAGCGGGGAGCTGTTTTTT. It translates to CASSESGGGSGELFF.

The rearrangement uses TRBV6-1 and TRBJ1-5, with D hard to call. CDR1 and CDR2 from the germline V gene are MNHNS and SASEGT. Trimming removed 0 bases at V and 0 bases at J, with 9 bases between. The CDR3 has 16 amino acids. The CDR3: CASSEAGSYSNQPQHF. The CDR3 nucleotides read TGTGCCAGCAGTGAAGCGGGAAGTTATAGCAATCAGCCCCAGCATTTT.

This chain joins TRBV5-4 and TRBJ2-1; 9 positions match TRBD2. Per the germline V gene, CDR1 is SGHNT and CDR2 is YYREEE (reference sequence). The CDR3 is 14 amino acids. After removal of 4 bases from V and 8 bases from J, the junction contained 7 bases not matched to a gene. The chain's CDR3 is CASSLGLARDEQFF. For the CDR3, the DNA is TGTGCCAGCAGCCTTGGACTAGCGCGGGATGAGCAGTTCTTC.